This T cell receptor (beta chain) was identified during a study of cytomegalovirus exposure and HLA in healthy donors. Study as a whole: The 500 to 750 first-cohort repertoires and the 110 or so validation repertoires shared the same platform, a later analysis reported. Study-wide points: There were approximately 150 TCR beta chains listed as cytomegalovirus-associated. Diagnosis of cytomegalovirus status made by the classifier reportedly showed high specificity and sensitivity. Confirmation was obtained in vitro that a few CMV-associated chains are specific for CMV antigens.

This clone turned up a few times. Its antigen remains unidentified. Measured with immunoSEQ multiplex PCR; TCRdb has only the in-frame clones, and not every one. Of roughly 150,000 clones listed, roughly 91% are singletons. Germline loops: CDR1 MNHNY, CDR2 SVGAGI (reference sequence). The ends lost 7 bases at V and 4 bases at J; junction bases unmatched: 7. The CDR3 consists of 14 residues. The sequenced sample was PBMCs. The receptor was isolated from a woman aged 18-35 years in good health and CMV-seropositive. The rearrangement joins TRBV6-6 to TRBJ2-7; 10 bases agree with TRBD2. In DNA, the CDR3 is TGTGCCAGCAACCCTAGCGGGAGTAATTACGAGCAGTACTTC. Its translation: CASNPSGSNYEQYF.